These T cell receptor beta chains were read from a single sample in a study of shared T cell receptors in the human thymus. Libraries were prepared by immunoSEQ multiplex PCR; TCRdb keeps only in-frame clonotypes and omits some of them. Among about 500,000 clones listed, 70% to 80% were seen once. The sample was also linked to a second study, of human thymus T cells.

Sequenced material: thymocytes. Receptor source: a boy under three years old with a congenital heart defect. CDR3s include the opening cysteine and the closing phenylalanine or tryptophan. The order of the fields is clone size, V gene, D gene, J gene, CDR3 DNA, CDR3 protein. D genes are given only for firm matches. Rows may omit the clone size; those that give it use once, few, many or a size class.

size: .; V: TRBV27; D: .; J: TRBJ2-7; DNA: TGTGCCAGCAGCCAACCTGTAACGGAGACCTACGAGCAGTACTTC; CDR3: CASSQPVTETYEQYF
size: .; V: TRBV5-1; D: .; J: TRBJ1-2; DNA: TGCGCCAGCAGATCGGGTGCCTATGGCTACACCTTC; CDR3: CASRSGAYGYTF
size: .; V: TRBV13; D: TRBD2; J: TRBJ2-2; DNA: TGTGCCAGCAGCCAGACTAGCGGGGCGAACACCGGGGAGCTGTTTTTT; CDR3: CASSQTSGANTGELFF
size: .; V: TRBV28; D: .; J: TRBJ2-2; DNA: TGTGCCAGCAGTTCAGACAGGGGGGAGCTGTTTTTT; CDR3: CASSSDRGELFF
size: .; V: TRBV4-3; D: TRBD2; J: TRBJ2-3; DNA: TGCGCCAGCAGCCAAGGACTAGCGGATGCTAGCACAGATACGCAGTATTTT; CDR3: CASSQGLADASTDTQYF
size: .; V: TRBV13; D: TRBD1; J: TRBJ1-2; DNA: TGTGCCAGCAGCCCTCGACAGGGTCATAACCCGTATGGCTACACCTTC; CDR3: CASSPRQGHNPYGYTF
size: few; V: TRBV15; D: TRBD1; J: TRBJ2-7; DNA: TGTGCCACCAGCAGCCGGACAGGGAGCTACGAGCAGTACTTC; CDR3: CATSSRTGSYEQYF
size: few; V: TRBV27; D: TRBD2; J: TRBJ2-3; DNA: TGTGCCAGCAGTTGTGGCGGGAGTCCGCAGTATTTT; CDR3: CASSCGGSPQYF
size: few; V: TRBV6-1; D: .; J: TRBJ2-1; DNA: TGTGCCAGCAGTGGGGGCTGGACCCTAGGAAATGAGCAGTTCTTC; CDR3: CASSGGWTLGNEQFF
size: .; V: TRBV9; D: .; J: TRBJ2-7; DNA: TGTGCCAGCAGCCCTAGTGCCCCCTACGAGCAGTACTTC; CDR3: CASSPSAPYEQYF
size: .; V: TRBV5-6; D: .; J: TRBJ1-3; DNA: TGTGCCAGCAGCTATCGGCGGGAGAAGGGAAACACCATATATTTT; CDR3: CASSYRREKGNTIYF
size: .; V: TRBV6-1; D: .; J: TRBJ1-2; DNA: TGTGCCAGCAGAACCAGGGGCTATGGCTACACCTTC; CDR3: CASRTRGYGYTF
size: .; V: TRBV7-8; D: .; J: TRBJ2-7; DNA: TGTGCCAGCAGCTTTGGGTCTAGCTGCCACGAGCAGTACTTC; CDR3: CASSFGSSCHEQYF
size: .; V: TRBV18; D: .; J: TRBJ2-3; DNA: TGTGCCAGCTCACCACGAACTAGCTCGGATACGCAGTATTTT; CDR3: CASSPRTSSDTQYF
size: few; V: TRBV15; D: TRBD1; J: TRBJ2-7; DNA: TGTGCCACCAGCAGAGAGGGACAGGGGGGGCCGTCTAGAACGGGAAGCTCCTACGAGCAGTACTTC; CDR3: CATSREGQGGPSRTGSSYEQYF
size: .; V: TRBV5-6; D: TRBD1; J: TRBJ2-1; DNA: TGTGCCAGCAGCCCGACAGGGCCCATATACAATGAGCAGTTCTTC; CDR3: CASSPTGPIYNEQFF
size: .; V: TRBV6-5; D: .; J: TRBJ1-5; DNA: TGTGCCAGCCCCCCCCGGAGGGGTAGCAATCAGCCCCAGCATTTT; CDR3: CASPPRRGSNQPQHF
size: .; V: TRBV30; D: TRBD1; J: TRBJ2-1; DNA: TGTGCCTGGAGTGTAAGTCCGACAGGGACGGCCAATGAGCAGTTCTTC; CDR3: CAWSVSPTGTANEQFF
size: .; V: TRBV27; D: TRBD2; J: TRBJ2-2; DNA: TGTGCCAGCAGTCCCCCCAAGACTAGCGGGAGGGCCTGCACCGGGGAGCTGTTTTTT; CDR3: CASSPPKTSGRACTGELFF
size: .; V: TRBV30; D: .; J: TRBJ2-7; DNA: TGTGCCTGGAGGGTATACTCCGCCTACGAGCAGTACTTC; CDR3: CAWRVYSAYEQYF
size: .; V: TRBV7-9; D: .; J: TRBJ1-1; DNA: TGTGCCAGCAATCCGGGACACTACACTGAAGCTTTCTTT; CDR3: CASNPGHYTEAFF
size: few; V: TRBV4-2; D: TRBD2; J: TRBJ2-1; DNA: TGTGCCAGCAGCCTTGGGACTAGTAAATCCAATGAGCAGTTCTTC; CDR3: CASSLGTSKSNEQFF
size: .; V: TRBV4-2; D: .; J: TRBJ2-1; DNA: TGTGCCAGCAGCCGCCAAAGGAGGTCCTACAATGAGCAGTTCTTC; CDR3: CASSRQRRSYNEQFF
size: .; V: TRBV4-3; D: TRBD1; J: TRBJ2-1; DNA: TGCGCCAGCAGCCATGGCGGACAGGGTGTGGATGAGCAGTTCTTC; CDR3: CASSHGGQGVDEQFF
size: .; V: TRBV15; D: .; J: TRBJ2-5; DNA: TGTGCCACCAGCAGACAGGGCTCCCAAGAGACCCAGTACTTC; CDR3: CATSRQGSQETQYF
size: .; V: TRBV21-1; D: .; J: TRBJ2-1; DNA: TGTGCCAGCAGCAATGGAAGACATTGGGGGAGAGCGGGAGTCCCCCACAATGAGCAGTTCTTC; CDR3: CASSNGRHWGRAGVPHNEQFF
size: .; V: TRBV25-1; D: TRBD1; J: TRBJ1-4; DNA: TGTGCCAGCAGTGATATAACCGGGACAGGCGCACGTAGTGAAAAACTGTTTTTT; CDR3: CASSDITGTGARSEKLFF